This T cell receptor beta chain emerged from a study of T cell responses to AZD1222 COVID-19 vaccine (dated by TCRdb to the early 2020s). Concerning the study at large: A total of approximately 240 trial participants underwent TCR sequencing, of whom nearly 210 received two doses of AZD1222 and around 26 received two doses of the MenACWY control vaccine. Enrollment into the trials was organized by age into subgroups of 18-55, 56-69 and 70-plus years, and those subgroups contained roughly 150, 30 and 60 TCR-sequenced participants, respectively.

V is pared back by 2 bases and J by 4 bases, with 14 bases lying between the germline termini. CDR1 and CDR2 (LNHDA, SQIVND) derive from the germline V gene (reference sequence). The CDR3 holds 15 amino acids from the cysteine to the phenylalanine. The DNA shown is the 45-base CDR3, in frame from base 1. The CDR3 regions of human TCRbeta chains were analyzed by immunosequencing. In the paper's pipeline: Repertoire TCRs were checked for matches against a reference library of SARS-CoV-2-specific TCRs that had been generated using the MIRA antigen-specificity platform. Breadth was defined as the fraction of unique TCRs that were SARS-CoV-2-associated, and depth was defined as the fraction of total T cells that were SARS-CoV-2-associated. Using the MIRA data, each spike-specific TCR was assigned both to the spike region to which the TCR was reactive and to a CD4 or CD8 class. Log10-transformed breadth and depth values were compared by one-way ANOVA with Sidak's multiple comparisons tests. Sourced from immuneACCESS, this table was stored by TCRdb with only in-frame sequences that have V and J called. A share of the clones is absent; for the studies checked, an unresolved V gene accounts for under half, and the remainder has no known explanation. V and J calls and clone size are copied from that table; D and trimming were computed from the DNA. In all, the sample holds approximately 120,000 clones, and about 89% of those were seen once. The top ten clones comprise roughly 10% of the sample.

Interpreted using the paper, the time point label stands for: baseline before first vaccination. The sample's treatment or condition label is to be understood as: meningococcal conjugate vaccine given as trial control. Vaccinee samples were obtained from the UK trials COV001 and COV002, which included a single-blind randomized controlled phase 2/3 trial of AZD1222 (ChAdOx1 nCoV-19) in healthy adults. For TCRbeta chain sequencing, PBMC samples from trial participants were taken at day 0 and at day 28 after the second dose. Note on this clone: Its specific antigen is unknown. No qualities accompany the bases; no much larger clone lies one base away.

Broad study findings and their caveats: In the small 56-69-year group, the increase in depth fell short of significance, most likely because of low power. The vaccine-associated CD4 TCRs covered the entire spike protein, and the dominant responses fell in regions 160-218 and 743-854. A significant rise in spike-specific TCR breadth and depth was observed after two AZD1222 doses relative to day 0 and relative to MenACWY recipients. Most participants were white British and females outnumbered males, and the authors suggested that clonal diversity may have been underestimated. Reportedly, close to half of the unique spike-specific TCRs recognized epitopes lying outside the regions that are mutated in the B.1.351 and B.1.1.7 variants. Only five to seven AZD1222 recipients were SARS-CoV-2 seropositive at baseline, limiting conclusions about previously exposed vaccinees. No day 14 peak-response samples were available, so repertoires were characterized only after the peak T cell response.

The receptor chain draws on TRBV19 and TRBJ1-2; there is no confident call for the D gene. Sequences were derived from peripheral blood, sampled on day 0 of MenACWY control vaccination. The source is an adult in good health. The DNA sequence is TGTGCCAGTAGTATATGGGCATCGGACGGCTATGGCTACACCTTC. It translates as CASSIWASDGYGYTF.